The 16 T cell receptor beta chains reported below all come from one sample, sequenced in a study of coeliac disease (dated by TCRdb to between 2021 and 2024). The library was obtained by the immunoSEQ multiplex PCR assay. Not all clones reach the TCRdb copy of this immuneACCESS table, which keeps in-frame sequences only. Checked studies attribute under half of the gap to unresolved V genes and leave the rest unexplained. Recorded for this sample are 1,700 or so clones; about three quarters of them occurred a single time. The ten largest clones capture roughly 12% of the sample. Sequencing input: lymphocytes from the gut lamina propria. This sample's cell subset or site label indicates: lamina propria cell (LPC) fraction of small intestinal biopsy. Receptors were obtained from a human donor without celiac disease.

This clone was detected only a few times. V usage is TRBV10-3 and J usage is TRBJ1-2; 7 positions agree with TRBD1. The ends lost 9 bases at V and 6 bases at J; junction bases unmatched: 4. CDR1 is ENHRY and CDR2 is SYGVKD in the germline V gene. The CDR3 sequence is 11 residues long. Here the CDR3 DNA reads TGTGCCATTTCCGGGACAGATGGCTACACCTTC. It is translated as CAISGTDGYTF.

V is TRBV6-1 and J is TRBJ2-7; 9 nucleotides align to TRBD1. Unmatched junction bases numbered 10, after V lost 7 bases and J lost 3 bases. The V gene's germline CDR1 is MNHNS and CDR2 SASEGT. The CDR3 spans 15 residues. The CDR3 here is CASIYTGTGIYEQYF. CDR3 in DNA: TGTGCCAGCATTTATACCGGGACAGGGATCTACGAGCAGTACTTC.

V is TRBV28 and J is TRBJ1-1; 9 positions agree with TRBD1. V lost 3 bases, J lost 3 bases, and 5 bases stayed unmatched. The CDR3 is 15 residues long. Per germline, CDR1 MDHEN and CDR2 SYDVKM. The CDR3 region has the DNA TGTGCCAGCAGTTTCGTCGGACAGGGGTACACTGAAGCTTTCTTT. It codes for CASSFVGQGYTEAFF.

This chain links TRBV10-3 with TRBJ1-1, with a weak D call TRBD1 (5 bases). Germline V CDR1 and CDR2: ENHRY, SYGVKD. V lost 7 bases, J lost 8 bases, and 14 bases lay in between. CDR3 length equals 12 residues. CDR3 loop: CAIINSGGEAFF. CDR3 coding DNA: TGTGCCATCATCAACAGCGGGGGAGAAGCTTTCTTT.

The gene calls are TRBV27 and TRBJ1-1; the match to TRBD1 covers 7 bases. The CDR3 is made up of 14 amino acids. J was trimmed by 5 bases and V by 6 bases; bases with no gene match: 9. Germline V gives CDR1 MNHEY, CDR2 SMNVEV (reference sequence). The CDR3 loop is CASRSFTGVTEAFF. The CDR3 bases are TGTGCCAGCAGAAGCTTCACAGGGGTAACTGAAGCTTTCTTT.

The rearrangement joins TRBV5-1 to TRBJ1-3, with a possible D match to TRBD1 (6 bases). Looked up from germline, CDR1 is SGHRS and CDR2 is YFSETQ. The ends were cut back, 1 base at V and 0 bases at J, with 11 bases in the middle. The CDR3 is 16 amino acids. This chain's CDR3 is CASSLYTGPSGNTIYF. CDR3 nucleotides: TGCGCCAGCAGCTTGTATACAGGGCCCTCTGGAAACACCATATATTTT.

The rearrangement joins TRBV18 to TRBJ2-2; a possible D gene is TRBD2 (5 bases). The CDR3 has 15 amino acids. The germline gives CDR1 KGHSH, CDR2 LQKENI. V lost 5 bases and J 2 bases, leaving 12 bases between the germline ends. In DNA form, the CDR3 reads TGTGCCAGCTCAGGAGTAGGAGGAAACACCGGGGAGCTGTTTTTT. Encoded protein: CASSGVGGNTGELFF.

CDR3 sequence: CASSFRQGATYNEQFF. The DNA of the CDR3 is TGTGCCAGCAGCTTTCGACAGGGGGCGACGTACAATGAGCAGTTCTTC. The genes are TRBV7-8 and TRBJ2-1; 10 nucleotides line up with TRBD1. The CDR3 contains 16 residues. With V trimmed by 3 bases and J by 4 bases, 6 bases remained unmatched. Germline CDR1 is SGHVS and CDR2 is FQNEAQ.

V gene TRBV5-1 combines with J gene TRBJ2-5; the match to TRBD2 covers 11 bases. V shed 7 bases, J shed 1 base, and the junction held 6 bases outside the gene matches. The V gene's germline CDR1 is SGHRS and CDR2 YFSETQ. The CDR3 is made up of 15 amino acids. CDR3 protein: CASYRTSGSQETQYF. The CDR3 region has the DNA TGCGCCAGCTATAGGACTAGCGGGTCCCAAGAGACCCAGTACTTC.

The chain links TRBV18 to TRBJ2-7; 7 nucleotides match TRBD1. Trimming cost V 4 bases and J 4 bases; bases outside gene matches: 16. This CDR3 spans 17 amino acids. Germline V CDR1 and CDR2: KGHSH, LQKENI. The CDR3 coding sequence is TGTGCCAGCTCACTTAACCGGGACAGTGGTTCAGCATACGAGCAGTACTTC. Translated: CASSLNRDSGSAYEQYF.

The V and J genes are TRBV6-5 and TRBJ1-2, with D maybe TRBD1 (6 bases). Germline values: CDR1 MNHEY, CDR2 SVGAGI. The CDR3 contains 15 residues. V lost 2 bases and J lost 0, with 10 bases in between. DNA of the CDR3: TGTGCCAGCAGTTACAACAGGGCAGCTAACTATGGCTACACCTTC. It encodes CASSYNRAANYGYTF.

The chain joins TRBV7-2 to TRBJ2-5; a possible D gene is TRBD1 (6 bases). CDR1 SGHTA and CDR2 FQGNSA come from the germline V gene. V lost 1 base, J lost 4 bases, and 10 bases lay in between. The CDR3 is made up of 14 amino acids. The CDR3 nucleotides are TGTGCCAGCAGCTTAGGGGGGCCCCCAGAGACCCAGTACTTC. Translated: CASSLGGPPETQYF.

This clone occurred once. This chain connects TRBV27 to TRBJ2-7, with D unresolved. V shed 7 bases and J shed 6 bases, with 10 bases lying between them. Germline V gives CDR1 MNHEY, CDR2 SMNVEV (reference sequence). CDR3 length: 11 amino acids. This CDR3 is CASNRNGEQYF. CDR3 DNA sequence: TGTGCCAGCAATCGCAACGGCGAGCAGTACTTC.

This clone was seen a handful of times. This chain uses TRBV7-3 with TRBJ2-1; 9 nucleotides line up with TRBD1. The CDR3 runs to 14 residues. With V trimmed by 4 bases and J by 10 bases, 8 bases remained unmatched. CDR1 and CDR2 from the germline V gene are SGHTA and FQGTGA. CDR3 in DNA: TGTGCCAGCAGCTCGGACAGGGGCCAGGTGGAGCAGTTCTTC. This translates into CASSSDRGQVEQFF.

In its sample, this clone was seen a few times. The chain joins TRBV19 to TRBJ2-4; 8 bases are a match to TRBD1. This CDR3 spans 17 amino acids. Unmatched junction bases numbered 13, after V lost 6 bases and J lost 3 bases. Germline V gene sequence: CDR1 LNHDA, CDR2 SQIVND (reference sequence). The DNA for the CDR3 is TGTGCCAGTAGGCCTTCCGGGACAGGTTATATCAAAAACATTCAGTACTTC. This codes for CASRPSGTGYIKNIQYF.

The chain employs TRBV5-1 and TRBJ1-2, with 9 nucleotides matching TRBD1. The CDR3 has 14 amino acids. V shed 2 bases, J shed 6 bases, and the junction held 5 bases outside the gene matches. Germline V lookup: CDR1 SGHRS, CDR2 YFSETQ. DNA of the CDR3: TGCGCCAGCAGCTTAGACAGGGGGATTCATGGCTACACCTTC. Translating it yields CASSLDRGIHGYTF.